Presented here are 10 T cell receptor beta chains from one specimen sequenced in a study of tissue T cells after allogeneic stem cell transplantation. Sequenced by immunoSEQ multiplex PCR; TCRdb stores in-frame clones only, minus some. The sample yields more than 45,000 clones, 73% seen once. Source material: sorted cells pooled from one or two spleens. Receptor source: a pool of C57BL/6 mice in good health.

Note on this clone: Gene and germline names: mouse. Coverage ceases 1 residue before the CDR3 finishes, and the germline J gene fills in the end. This chain uses TRBV19 with TRBJ2-1, with 8 bases lining up with TRBD1. The germline V gene has CDR1 FNHDT and CDR2 SITEND (reference sequence). The trim removed 0 bases at V and 1 base at J, leaving 0 bases unmatched. The CDR3 totals 15 residues. The CDR3 here is CASSIGQGNYAEQFF. CDR3 DNA, as far as it was read: TGTGCCAGCAGTATAGGACAGGGGAACTATGCTGAGCAGTTC.

Note on this clone: All gene names here are mouse names. With the read ending 1 residue before the CDR3 end, the germline J gene is used to fill in that end. V and J are TRBV12-2 and TRBJ1-5, with TRBD1 as a possible D gene (6 bases). The CDR3 spans 13 residues. Germline CDR1 is SGHLS and CDR2 is HYDKME. Between the trimmed V and J ends, which lost 0 bases and 4 bases, there was a span of 6 bases. Incomplete CDR3 DNA: TGTGCCAGCTCTCTCGGGACAAACCAGGCTCCGCTT. Its translation: CASSLGTNQAPL. The complete CDR3 reads CASSLGTNQAPLF.

Note on this clone: Gene names are mouse gene names. Sequencing ends 1 residue short of the CDR3 end; the germline J gene provides the rest. The chain has TRBV5 and TRBJ2-1, with 7 bases fitting TRBD1. This CDR3 has 15 amino acids. J was trimmed by 4 bases and V by 4 bases; bases with no gene match: 7. Germline lookup yields CDR1 LGHNA and CDR2 YNLKQL (reference sequence). Partial CDR3 DNA: TGTGCCAGCAGCCCTCCACAGGGGATTTATGCTGAGCAGTTC. Translating gives CASSPPQGIYAEQF. In full, the CDR3 is CASSPPQGIYAEQFF.

For this clone: Gene labels here are mouse ones. The missing CDR3 end, 1 residue past where the read stops, is filled in from the germline J gene. V and J are TRBV12-1 and TRBJ2-5, with 12 bases lining up with TRBD2. V was clipped by 2 bases and J by 3 bases; unmatched bases: 5. The germline gives CDR1 SGHSN, CDR2 HYEKVE. The CDR3 runs 16 residues. The CDR3 reads CASSRLGGRGQDTQYF. The DNA read from the CDR3 is TGTGCCAGCTCTCGACTGGGGGGGCGTGGGCAAGACACCCAGTAC.

Comments on this clone: Genes here carry mouse names. The CDR3 extends 1 residue past the end of the read, so its final part is completed from the germline J gene. The chain has TRBV29 and TRBJ1-4; no clear D gene. The germline V gene encodes CDR1 MSHET and CDR2 SYDVDS. The CDR3 spans 16 residues. Trimming cost V 0 bases and J 0 bases, with 8 bases left between them. The sequenced CDR3 bases are TGTGCTAGCAGTTTATCACCGACAATTTCCAACGAAAGATTATTT. Translation: CASSLSPTISNERLF. The full CDR3 reads CASSLSPTISNERLFF.

Note on this clone: Mouse gene names apply. The read halts 1 residue ahead of the CDR3 end, with the missing end drawn from the germline J gene. The rearrangement joins TRBV5 to TRBJ2-5, with D unclear. Looked up from germline, CDR1 is LGHNA and CDR2 is YNLKQL (reference sequence). Trimming stripped 5 bases from V and 4 bases from J, with 4 bases between. CDR3 length equals 11 residues. The sequenced CDR3 bases are TGTGCCAGCAGCTGGAAAGACACCCAGTAC. Its translation is CASSWKDTQY. The whole CDR3 is CASSWKDTQYF.

About this clone itself: The genes and germline here are from mouse. The missing CDR3 end, 1 residue past where the read stops, is filled in from the germline J gene. The chain links TRBV19 to TRBJ2-5; 7 nucleotides line up with TRBD1. The CDR3 covers 13 residues. The J segment lost 5 bases and the V segment lost 3 bases, leaving 3 bases of the junction unmatched. Germline CDR1 reads FNHDT; CDR2 reads SITEND (reference sequence). The sequenced CDR3 bases are TGTGCCAGCAGTACCCGACAGGGAGACACCCAGTAC. Translation gives CASSTRQGDTQY. The whole CDR3 protein reads CASSTRQGDTQYF.

About this clone itself: Genes here carry mouse names. The read ends 1 residue before the CDR3 terminus; that terminus is restored from the germline J gene. J is TRBJ2-5 and V is TRBV13-2; the D call may be TRBD1 or TRBD2 (5 bases each). V lost 5 bases, J lost 0 bases, and 10 bases lay in between. Germline CDR1 reads NNHNN; CDR2 reads SYGAGS (reference sequence). The CDR3 spans 14 residues. CDR3: CASGYRDNQDTQYF. The CDR3 DNA, read in part, is TGTGCCAGCGGGTACCGGGACAACCAAGACACCCAGTAC.

Notes on this clone: Mouse names are used for the genes. The CDR3 extends 1 residue past the end of the read, so its final part is completed from the germline J gene. V usage is TRBV2 and J usage is TRBJ2-1; 9 nucleotides match TRBD1. The CDR3 sequence is 15 residues long. Trimming removed 4 bases from V and 1 base from J; junction bases left unmatched: 2. Germline values: CDR1 LGHNA, CDR2 YSYQKL. This chain's CDR3 is CASSLGQGNYAEQFF. The covered CDR3 bases are TGTGCCAGCAGCCTCGGACAGGGGAACTATGCTGAGCAGTTC.

About this clone itself: Mouse gene names and germline throughout. With the read ending 1 residue before the CDR3 end, the germline J gene is used to fill in that end. V and J are TRBV12-2 and TRBJ1-3, with D unclear. The V end lost 4 bases, the J end lost 0 bases, and 9 bases lay between the germline ends. In germline, CDR1 is SGHLS, CDR2 HYDKME. This CDR3 has 14 residues. CDR3 DNA, as far as it was read: TGTGCCAGCTCCCTTGACACTTCTGGAAATACGCTCTAT. Its protein product is CASSLDTSGNTLY. The full CDR3 sequence reads CASSLDTSGNTLYF.